The 20 T cell receptor beta chains listed next were all sequenced from one sample in a study of blood T cell repertoires in COVID-19. Generated by immunoSEQ multiplex PCR, the TCRdb table keeps only in-frame clones and is missing some. The table records roughly 250,000 clones, roughly 89% of them present only once. Material for sequencing was PBMCs or T cells enriched from blood (not recorded which). The receptors originated from a man aged 35 to 55 who had recovered from COVID-19.

There are a few counts of this clone. The chain links TRBV6-2 or TRBV6-3 to TRBJ1-6, with D possibly TRBD1 on 5 matching bases. Germline values: CDR1 MNHEY, CDR2 SVGEGT. This CDR3 has 15 residues. With 5 bases removed from V and 7 bases from J, the gap between germline ends came to 15 bases. The CDR3 nucleotides are TGTGCCAGCAGTCCACTTAGGACACAGAATTCACCCCTCCACTTT. Translating it yields CASSPLRTQNSPLHF.

CDR3 coding DNA: TGTGCCAGCAGCTTCACCTTCACCGGGACTACAGCCGGGGAGCTGTTTTTT. Translated: CASSFTFTGTTAGELFF. The chain couples TRBV5-8 to TRBJ2-2; 7 bases agree with TRBD2. V was clipped by 2 bases and J by 6 bases; unmatched bases: 13. There are 17 residues in the CDR3. Germline loops: CDR1 SGHTS, CDR2 YDEGEE.

The V and J genes are TRBV7-6 and TRBJ1-2; 10 bases match TRBD1. The CDR3 covers 14 residues. V shed 0 bases and J 7 bases; nucleotides not matched to a gene: 2. Germline V gene data show CDR1 as SGHVS and CDR2 as FNYEAQ. The CDR3, as DNA: TGTGCCAGCAGCTTAGCCGGGACAGGGGTTGGCTACACCTTC. Its protein product is CASSLAGTGVGYTF.

J is TRBJ2-1 and V is TRBV30; possible D gene TRBD2, 6 bases. Germline values: CDR1 GTSNPN, CDR2 SVGIG (reference sequence). V shed 0 bases and J shed 5 bases, with 14 bases lying between them. The CDR3 runs to 15 residues. The CDR3 region is CAWSVMLGGDNEQFF. CDR3 DNA: TGTGCCTGGAGTGTAATGTTGGGGGGAGACAATGAGCAGTTCTTC. The complete variable domain, with remaining parts taken from reference TRBV30 and TRBJ2-1, reads SQTIHQWPATLVQPVGSPLSLECTVEGTSNPNLYWYRQAAGRGLQLLFYSVGIGQISSEVPQNLSASRPQDRQFILSSKKLLLSDSGFYLCAWSVMLGGDNEQFFGPGTRLTVL.

The chain joins TRBV10-3 to TRBJ1-1; D not certain. The germline V and J ends were trimmed by 7 bases and 3 bases, with 12 bases remaining between them. CDR1 is ENHRY and CDR2 is SYGVKD in the germline V gene. The length of the CDR3 is 13 residues. The CDR3 region has the DNA TGTGCCATCAAAACAAACCTTTACACTGAAGCTTTCTTT. The encoded protein is CAIKTNLYTEAFF.

This chain joins TRBV7-6 and TRBJ2-7; possibly TRBD2 for D (5 bases). Looked up from germline, CDR1 is SGHVS and CDR2 is FNYEAQ. Trimming removed 0 bases at V and 0 bases at J, with 24 bases between. The CDR3 totals 20 residues. The CDR3 sequence: CASSLARGTSGVPTSYEQYF. The CDR3, as DNA: TGTGCCAGCAGCTTAGCGAGAGGCACAAGCGGAGTCCCGACCTCCTACGAGCAGTACTTC. The variable domain in full, completed from reference TRBV7-6 and TRBJ2-7, reads GAGVSQSPRYKVTKRGQDVALRCDPISGHVSLYWYRQALGQGPEFLTYFNYEAQQDKSGLPNDRFSAERPEGSISTLTIQRTEQRDSAMYRCASSLARGTSGVPTSYEQYFGPGTRLTVT.

This clone appeared once. CDR3: CASSLTWTEYNNEQFF. Here the CDR3 DNA reads TGTGCCAGCAGCTTGACCTGGACTGAGTATAATAATGAGCAGTTCTTC. The J gene is TRBJ2-1, the V gene TRBV5-6, with D perhaps matching TRBD2 (5 bases). Germline-derived CDR1 and CDR2 are SGHDT and YYEEEE. The V end was cut by 1 base, the J end by 7 bases, with 18 bases between. The CDR3 length is 16 residues.

V and J are TRBV4-1 and TRBJ2-3; 11 bases match TRBD2. Germline-derived CDR1 and CDR2 are MGHRA and YSYEKL. The CDR3 is 19 residues long. The ends lost 0 bases at V and 0 bases at J; junction bases unmatched: 8. DNA for the CDR3: TGCGCCAGCAGCCAAGACCTAGCGGGGGGATTCTTCAGCACAGATACGCAGTATTTT. Protein: CASSQDLAGGFFSTDTQYF.

The chain links TRBV7-3 to TRBJ2-2; TRBD2 aligns across 7 bases. V shed 4 bases, J shed 5 bases, and the junction held 1 base outside the gene matches. The CDR3 covers 13 residues. Per germline, CDR1 SGHTA and CDR2 FQGTGA. CDR3 nucleotide sequence: TGTGCCAGCAGCTGGGAGGGTACCGGGGAGCTGTTTTTT. Amino acid sequence: CASSWEGTGELFF.

The rearrangement joins TRBV28 to TRBJ1-2; possible D gene TRBD1, 5 bases. Germline V gene sequence: CDR1 MDHEN, CDR2 SYDVKM. The CDR3 totals 14 residues. Trimming took off 7 bases at V and 0 bases at J, with 12 bases between the two ends. The CDR3 bases are TGTGCCAGCACCCAGGACATTTCTAACTATGGCTACACCTTC. Protein: CASTQDISNYGYTF.

CDR3: CASSPYGTSGKEEQYF. DNA of the CDR3: TGTGCCAGCTCACCTTATGGGACTAGCGGGAAGGAGGAGCAGTACTTC. This chain joins TRBV18 and TRBJ2-7, with 13 bases identical to TRBD2. Germline loops: CDR1 KGHSH, CDR2 LQKENI. The CDR3 loop spans 16 amino acids. After removal of 3 bases from V and 7 bases from J, the junction contained 9 bases not matched to a gene.

The chain couples TRBV29-1 to TRBJ1-3; D may be TRBD1 (5 bases). The CDR3 extends over 14 amino acids. CDR1 is SQVTM, CDR2 ANQGSEA, per germline. The V gene lost 6 bases and the J gene lost 8 bases, with 20 bases spanning the gap. CDR3 region: CSVVLGGSRDTIYF. In nucleotides, the CDR3 is TGCAGCGTCGTACTGGGGGGGAGTCGAGACACCATATATTTT.

The chain couples TRBV5-1 to TRBJ2-3; weak D call: TRBD1 (6 bases). This CDR3 contains 15 residues. The V gene's germline CDR1 is SGHRS and CDR2 YFSETQ. Trimming took off 4 bases at V and 6 bases at J, with 18 bases between the two ends. The CDR3 spells CASSRTGYQLDTQYF. Written as DNA, the CDR3 is TGCGCCAGCAGCCGTACAGGGTATCAGTTGGATACGCAGTATTTT.

This chain connects TRBV9 to TRBJ2-7; D possibly corresponds to TRBD1 (7 bases). Germline CDR1 is SGDLS and CDR2 is YYNGEE. V shed 0 bases and J shed 10 bases, with 14 bases lying between them. This CDR3 has 13 residues. This chain's CDR3 is CASSVGGGGGQYF. The CDR3 coding sequence is TGTGCCAGCAGCGTAGGCGGAGGGGGCGGACAGTACTTC.

The chain recombines TRBV11-1 with TRBJ1-2; D unresolved. The V end was cut by 5 bases, the J end by 6 bases, with 10 bases between. Germline assignment: CDR1 SGHAT and CDR2 FQDESV (reference sequence). The CDR3 consists of 12 residues. The CDR3 DNA is TGTGCCAGCAGCCTGAGTTCGGATGGCTACACCTTC. Its translation: CASSLSSDGYTF. Together with reference TRBV11-1 and TRBJ1-2, the CDR3 gives the full variable domain: EAEVAQSPRYKITEKSQAVAFWCDPISGHATLYWYRQILGQGPELLVQFQDESVVDDSQLPKDRFSAERLKGVDSTLKIQPAELGDSAMYLCASSLSSDGYTFGSGTRLTVV.

This chain links TRBV28 with TRBJ2-7, with 8 bases lining up with TRBD2. V shed 1 base and J 7 bases; nucleotides not matched to a gene: 9. Per the germline V gene, CDR1 is MDHEN and CDR2 is SYDVKM. This CDR3 comprises 15 residues. In DNA, the CDR3 is TGTGCCAGCAGTTTATTTCCGGGAGGGCCGGGGGAGCAGTACTTC. Translated: CASSLFPGGPGEQYF. Combining the CDR3 with reference TRBV28 and TRBJ2-7 gives the whole variable domain DVKVTQSSRYLVKRTGEKVFLECVQDMDHENMFWYRQDPGLGLRLIYFSYDVKMKEKGDIPEGYSVSREKKERFSLILESASTNQTSMYLCASSLFPGGPGEQYFGPGTRLTVT.

J is TRBJ2-5 and V is TRBV29-1; the match to TRBD1 covers 8 bases. CDR3 size: 12 residues. Germline values: CDR1 SQVTM, CDR2 ANQGSEA. Losses at the gene ends were 5 bases for V and 4 bases for J; bases not matched to a gene: 3. This CDR3 is CSVTQGGETQYF. CDR3 sequence (DNA): TGCAGCGTTACACAGGGGGGAGAGACCCAGTACTTC.

The chain recombines TRBV19 with TRBJ2-2; 9 nucleotides align to TRBD1. CDR3 length: 15 amino acids. With 9 bases clipped from V and 5 bases from J, the junction kept 10 bases outside the gene matches. Per the germline V gene, CDR1 is LNHDA and CDR2 is SQIVND (reference sequence). The CDR3 DNA sequence: TGTGCCAGCCACTCCGGGACAGGGCTTACCGGGGAGCTGTTTTTT. It specifies CASHSGTGLTGELFF.

The J gene is TRBJ2-1, the V gene TRBV28; D unclear. This CDR3 is built from 13 residues. The germline CDR1 and CDR2 sequences are MDHEN and SYDVKM. V was trimmed by 3 bases and J by 2 bases, leaving 5 bases between them. The CDR3 coding sequence is TGTGCCAGCAGTTTCTGGCCCTACAATGAGCAGTTCTTC. Encoded protein: CASSFWPYNEQFF.

This chain joins TRBV24-1 and TRBJ2-2, with 10 positions matching TRBD2. There are 17 residues in the CDR3. The V and J ends lost 6 bases and 1 base, in that order; junction bases with no gene match: 7. Germline V lookup: CDR1 KGHDR, CDR2 SFDVKD. The CDR3 protein is CATSPSSGGLNTGELFF. CDR3 nucleotide sequence: TGTGCCACCAGTCCTTCTAGCGGGGGACTGAACACCGGGGAGCTGTTTTTT.